A selection of T cell receptor beta chains follows, all from one sample in a study of CD8 T cells in Susac syndrome. TCRdb passed the immunoSEQ multiplex PCR reads through MiXCR, listing each CDR3 protein once. Of more than 85,000 distinct CDR3 sequences listed, roughly 95% are singletons. Sequencing was done on a sample of CD4+ T cells from PBMCs. These receptors all come from a human donor in good health. Both conserved end residues are part of each CDR3. D genes are given only for firm matches. Clone size, where shown, is once, few, many, or a class for clones that have expanded.

V gene	D gene	clone size	J gene	CDR3 protein	CDR3 DNA
TRBV29-1	.	.	TRBJ1-1	CSVDPGGATEAFF	TGCAGCGTTGATCCGGGCGGGGCCACTGAAGCTTTCTTT
TRBV4-2	.	.	TRBJ2-6	CASSPVGDSGANVLTF	TGTGCCAGCAGCCCCGTCGGGGACTCTGGGGCCAACGTCCTGACTTTC
TRBV13	TRBD1	.	TRBJ2-3	CASSSDRAVASTDTQYF	TGTGCCAGCAGCTCGGACAGGGCAGTAGCTAGCACAGATACGCAGTATTTT
TRBV7-9	.	.	TRBJ2-2	CASSSRSGAGELFF	TGTGCCAGCAGCTCCCGTTCGGGGGCCGGGGAGCTGTTTTTT
TRBV4-2	TRBD2	.	TRBJ2-1	CASSSRTSGKGNEQFF	TGTGCCAGCAGCTCCCGGACTAGCGGAAAGGGTAATGAGCAGTTCTTC
TRBV5-1	TRBD1	.	TRBJ2-7	CASSPETGSPREQYF	TGCGCCAGCAGCCCGGAGACAGGGTCCCCTCGCGAGCAGTACTTC
TRBV18	.	.	TRBJ2-7	CASSPTPQAYEQYF	TGTGCCAGCTCACCAACACCGCAGGCCTACGAGCAGTACTTC
TRBV20-1	.	.	TRBJ1-5	CSATGHLNQPQHF	TGCAGTGCTACCGGACACCTCAATCAGCCCCAGCATTTT
TRBV20-1	TRBD1	.	TRBJ1-6	CSAIRTGQSPLHF	TGCAGTGCTATCCGGACAGGGCAATCACCCCTCCACTTT
TRBV6-4	TRBD1	.	TRBJ2-3	CASRFQKDRGGDTQYF	TGTGCCAGCAGATTCCAGAAAGACAGGGGTGGCGATACGCAGTATTTT
TRBV5-1	.	.	TRBJ1-1	CASSLGFQGNTEAFF	TGCGCCAGCAGCTTGGGTTTCCAGGGTAATACTGAAGCTTTCTTT
TRBV28	.	.	TRBJ2-5	CASSAPNRARETQYF	TGTGCCAGCAGTGCCCCTAACCGAGCCAGGGAGACCCAGTACTTC
TRBV3-1	.	once	TRBJ1-2	CASSQRGWGGGRSNYGYTF	TGTGCCAGCAGCCAAAGGGGCTGGGGAGGGGGACGTTCTAACTATGGCTACACCTTC
TRBV19	.	.	TRBJ1-5	CASIDRNGPNQPQHF	TGTGCCAGTATCGACAGAAACGGACCCAATCAGCCCCAGCATTTT
TRBV7-2	.	.	TRBJ2-5	CASSQGRGRGQETQYF	TGTGCCAGCAGCCAAGGGCGGGGGCGGGGCCAAGAGACCCAGTACTTC
TRBV29-1	.	.	TRBJ2-7	CSVELGPPRYEQYF	TGCAGCGTTGAACTTGGGCCACCCCGGTACGAGCAGTACTTC
TRBV7-7	.	few	TRBJ2-5	CASSSTRQETQYF	TGTGCTAGCAGCTCGACCAGACAAGAGACCCAGTACTTC
TRBV3-1	.	.	TRBJ1-6	CASSQGTSPLHF	TGTGCCAGCAGCCAAGGGACATCACCCCTCCACTTT
TRBV6-5	TRBD2	.	TRBJ2-7	CASRGLAGLREQYF	TGTGCCAGCAGAGGACTAGCGGGACTTCGGGAGCAGTACTTC
TRBV30	.	.	TRBJ1-2	CAWSASGWGPNGYTF	TGTGCCTGGAGTGCATCCGGTTGGGGACCCAATGGCTACACCTTC
TRBV5-1	.	.	TRBJ2-7	CASSLAGFPYEQYF	TGCGCCAGCAGCTTGGCGGGCTTCCCCTACGAGCAGTACTTC
TRBV14	TRBD2	.	TRBJ2-3	CASSQTGGGLTDTQYF	TGTGCCAGCAGCCAAACGGGAGGAGGACTTACGGATACGCAGTATTTT
TRBV5-4	.	.	TRBJ1-1	CASSSPRDGSFEAFF	TGTGCCAGCAGCAGCCCCCGGGACGGAAGCTTTGAAGCTTTCTTT